The rows below give T cell receptor beta chains drawn from one sample of a study of cytomegalovirus exposure and HLA in healthy donors. Repertoires were generated with immunoSEQ multiplex PCR, while TCRdb's copy carries only in-frame clones and drops some. The sample has 200,000 to 250,000 clones; approximately 80% are singletons. The sequenced sample consisted of PBMCs. All receptors derive from a girl aged 5-17 years in good health and CMV-seronegative. The CDR3 runs from the conserved cysteine through the conserved F or W. D genes are given only for firm matches. Size values are once, few and many counts, or a class for expanded clones, and some rows have none.

v_call: TRBV2; clone_size: once; j_call: TRBJ2-3; d_call: TRBD2; cdr3_aa: CASSGGRATDTQYF; cdr3_nt: TGTGCCAGCAGTGGCGGGAGGGCCACAGATACGCAGTATTTT
v_call: TRBV18; clone_size: .; j_call: TRBJ1-1; d_call: .; cdr3_aa: CASSPGHRTEAFF; cdr3_nt: TGTGCCAGCTCACCGGGACATCGCACTGAAGCTTTCTTT
v_call: TRBV7-2; clone_size: .; j_call: TRBJ1-4; d_call: TRBD1; cdr3_aa: CASSTSWGRTGLGKLFF; cdr3_nt: TGTGCCAGTAGTACAAGTTGGGGGAGGACAGGGCTTGGAAAACTGTTTTTT
v_call: TRBV5-1; clone_size: .; j_call: TRBJ2-1; d_call: TRBD2; cdr3_aa: CASSLTDGLAGYEQFF; cdr3_nt: TGCGCCAGCAGCTTGACCGATGGACTAGCGGGATATGAGCAGTTCTTC
v_call: TRBV6-1; clone_size: .; j_call: TRBJ1-2; d_call: .; cdr3_aa: CASSEEGIGGYTF; cdr3_nt: TGTGCCAGCAGTGAGGAGGGGATAGGAGGCTACACCTTC
v_call: TRBV5-1; clone_size: once; j_call: TRBJ1-4; d_call: TRBD1; cdr3_aa: CASSLRGQGRSEKLFF; cdr3_nt: TGCGCCAGCAGCTTGAGAGGACAGGGACGAAGTGAAAAACTGTTTTTT
v_call: TRBV19; clone_size: .; j_call: TRBJ2-7; d_call: .; cdr3_aa: CASSIGTPSSYEQYF; cdr3_nt: TGTGCCAGTAGTATTGGTACGCCGAGCTCCTACGAGCAGTACTTC
v_call: TRBV28; clone_size: once; j_call: TRBJ2-1; d_call: .; cdr3_aa: CASSGTVLPYNEQFF; cdr3_nt: TGTGCCAGCAGTGGAACAGTATTACCGTACAATGAGCAGTTCTTC
v_call: TRBV6-1; clone_size: few; j_call: TRBJ1-4; d_call: TRBD1; cdr3_aa: CASSENSGTGNEKLFF; cdr3_nt: TGTGCCAGCAGTGAAAACTCCGGGACAGGGAATGAAAAACTGTTTTTT
v_call: TRBV7-2; clone_size: .; j_call: TRBJ1-4; d_call: .; cdr3_aa: CASSNRRGSNEKLFF; cdr3_nt: TGTGCCAGCAGCAACCGCAGGGGTTCTAATGAAAAACTGTTTTTT
v_call: TRBV30; clone_size: once; j_call: TRBJ1-6; d_call: .; cdr3_aa: CAHKLEGSSPLHF; cdr3_nt: TGTGCCCACAAGTTGGAGGGTAGTTCACCCCTCCACTTT